This T cell receptor (beta chain) was sequenced in a study of cytomegalovirus exposure and HLA in healthy donors. V was trimmed by 5 bases and J by 2 bases, leaving 9 bases between them. The CDR3 totals 14 residues. Germline assignment: CDR1 LNHDA and CDR2 SQIVND (reference sequence). Sequencing used immunoSEQ multiplex PCR; TCRdb keeps in-frame clones, though not all of them. The sample consists of roughly 250,000 clones, approximately 86% of them appearing once. The TCR sequence derives from a woman younger than 45 in good health and CMV-seropositive. The V and J genes are TRBV19 and TRBJ2-2; D is undetermined. The sequenced material came from PBMCs. CDR3 region: CASSFSFNTGELFF. The CDR3 nucleotides read TGTGCCAGTAGTTTTAGCTTTAACACCGGGGAGCTGTTTTTT.